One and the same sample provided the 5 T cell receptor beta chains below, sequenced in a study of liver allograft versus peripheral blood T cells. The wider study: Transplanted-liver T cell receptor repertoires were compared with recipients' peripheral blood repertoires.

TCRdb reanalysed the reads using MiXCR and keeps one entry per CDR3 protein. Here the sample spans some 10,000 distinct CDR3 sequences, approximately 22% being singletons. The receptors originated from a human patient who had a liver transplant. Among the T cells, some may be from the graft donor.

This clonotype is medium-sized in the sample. The CDR3 nucleotides read TGTGCCAGCTCACGCGTGGGAGGGGCGCACACTGAAGCTTTCTTT. It encodes CASSRVGGAHTEAFF. The V and J genes are TRBV18 and TRBJ1-1; D is perhaps TRBD1 (5 bases). V shed 4 bases and J shed 3 bases, with 15 bases lying between them. The CDR3 totals 15 residues. Germline values: CDR1 KGHSH, CDR2 LQKENI.

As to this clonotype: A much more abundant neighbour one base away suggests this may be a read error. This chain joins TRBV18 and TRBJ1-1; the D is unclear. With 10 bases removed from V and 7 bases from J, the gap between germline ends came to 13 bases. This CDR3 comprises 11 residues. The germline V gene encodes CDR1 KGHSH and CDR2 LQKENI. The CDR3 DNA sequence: TGTGCCAACTCGCCAGACCTTGAAGCTTTCTTT. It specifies CANSPDLEAFF.

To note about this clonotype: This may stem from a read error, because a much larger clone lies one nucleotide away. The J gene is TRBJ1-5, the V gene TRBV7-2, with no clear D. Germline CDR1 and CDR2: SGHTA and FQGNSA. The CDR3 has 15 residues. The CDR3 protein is CATSLVGHFNQPQHF. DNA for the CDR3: TGTGCCACCAGCTTAGTCGGGCATTTCAATCAGCCCCAGCATTTT.

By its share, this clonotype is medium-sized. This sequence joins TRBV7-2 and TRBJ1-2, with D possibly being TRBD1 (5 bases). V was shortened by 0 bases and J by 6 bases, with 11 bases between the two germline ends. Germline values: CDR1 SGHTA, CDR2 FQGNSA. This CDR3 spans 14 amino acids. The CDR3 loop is CASSLASREDGYTF. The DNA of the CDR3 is TGTGCCAGCAGCTTAGCCAGCAGGGAGGATGGCTACACCTTC.

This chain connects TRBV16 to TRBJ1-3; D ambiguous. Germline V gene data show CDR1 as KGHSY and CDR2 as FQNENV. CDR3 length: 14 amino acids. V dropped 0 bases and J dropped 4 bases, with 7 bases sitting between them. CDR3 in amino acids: CASSQSNSGNTIYF. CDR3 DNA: TGTGCCAGCAGCCAATCAAATTCCGGAAACACCATATATTTT.